The rows below give T cell receptor beta chains drawn from one sample of a study of regulatory T cells in long-lasting Graves disease. One entry per CDR3 protein results from TCRdb running MiXCR on the multiplex PCR reads. The table lists about 660,000 distinct CDR3 sequences, about 30% of them singletons, with around 40% in the top ten. The material was peripheral blood mononuclear cells (PBMCs), obtained when the disease was refractory, from a patient treated with antithyroid drugs. The receptors come from a female donor with Graves disease. The CDR3 runs from the conserved cysteine through the conserved F or W. The listing skips clone size in some rows; elsewhere it reads once, few, many or a size class.

clone_size,v_call,cdr3_aa
.,TRBV9,CASSRQISDTGELFF
few,TRBV29-1,CSVEDRFNRGTEAFF
few,TRBV7-9,CASSPPAGTEAFF
once,TRBV12-3/TRBV12-4,CASREAGGGTEAFF
.,TRBV28,CASRGQGSPLAFF
few,TRBV10-3,CAISELAGPETQYF
.,TRBV12-5,CASGQTGGYGYTF
few,TRBV7-9,CASSLEGQRENSPLHF
many,TRBV6-5,CASSYSRTGYGYTF
.,TRBV3-1,CASSQDPRGLNGYTF
.,TRBV11-2,CASGKTGATYNSPLHF
few,TRBV2,CASTSEGTGNQPQHF
.,TRBV7-8,CASSLATEKGYGYTF
.,TRBV19,CASSITGLPATGELFF
few,TRBV25-1,CASSDSRTGGNNQPQHF
.,TRBV9,CASSVAIQHNTGELFF
.,TRBV3-1,CASSQTGGAGGTEAFF
many,TRBV11-2,CASSLDGAGRTEAFF
few,TRBV6-5,CASSYENRVGSEQYF
.,TRBV13,CASSNLYSGNTIYF
.,TRBV11-2,CASSHRSFGGYTF
.,TRBV5-1,CASSQQGRENEKLFF
.,TRBV6-1,CASSEVVSYEQYF
many,TRBV28,CASSLRGQGARDTEAFF
once,TRBV6-4,CASILDYGYTF
few,TRBV5-5,CASSLAPSDRGPYGYTF
few,TRBV29-1,CSAASGSLYEQYF
many,TRBV20-1,CSARKAGEEYEQYF
.,TRBV5-6,CASILGGWVTEAFF
many,TRBV12-3/TRBV12-4,CASSLPTSGVQETQYF
.,TRBV29-1,CSVTVTGTGVQTQYF
.,TRBV18,CASSPQRVPGRGHQPQHF
few,TRBV12-3/TRBV12-4,CASSLEGGRYGYTF
many,TRBV27,CASSLIPGETGYTF
.,TRBV6-1,CASPSVWPLGNAGELFF
.,TRBV5-4,CASSLERREKLFF